Listed here is a single T cell receptor beta chain. What it binds is not known. At one end the junction does not follow the germline gene, possibly because of a read error. The source of the sample is a study of tumor-infiltrating lymphocytes in primary liver carcinoma. Study-level findings and limits: In tumor-adjacent and tumor-blood pairs, overlap was lower than in tumor region pairs.

From 500 ng of total RNA, TCR beta-specific cDNA was reverse-transcribed using a constant-region primer. Libraries covering TCR beta were generated through three nested multiplex PCR rounds (using a slightly modified ARM-PCR). One entry per CDR3 protein results from TCRdb running MiXCR on the multiplex PCR reads. This table has about 100,000 distinct CDR3 sequences, 65% to 75% appearing once. It was from about 19-30 mg of unsorted bulk tissue that RNA and DNA were co-extracted. Patients were chronically HBV-infected and treatment-naive. Every tumor sample analyzed contained over 80% viable tumor cells. The clonotype was recovered from a woman aged 55 to 70 with primary liver carcinoma and hepatitis B virus infection. The material sequenced was liver tumor tissue from sampling region 2. Subset given: tumor region T2, inferior pole.

This CDR3 reads CTSSLGSASNEQSF. In DNA form, the CDR3 reads TGTACCAGCAGTTTGGGTTCGGCATCCAATGAGCAGTCCTTC. The gene calls are TRBV12-3 or TRBV12-4 and TRBJ2-1; D not certain. The CDR3 runs to 14 residues.